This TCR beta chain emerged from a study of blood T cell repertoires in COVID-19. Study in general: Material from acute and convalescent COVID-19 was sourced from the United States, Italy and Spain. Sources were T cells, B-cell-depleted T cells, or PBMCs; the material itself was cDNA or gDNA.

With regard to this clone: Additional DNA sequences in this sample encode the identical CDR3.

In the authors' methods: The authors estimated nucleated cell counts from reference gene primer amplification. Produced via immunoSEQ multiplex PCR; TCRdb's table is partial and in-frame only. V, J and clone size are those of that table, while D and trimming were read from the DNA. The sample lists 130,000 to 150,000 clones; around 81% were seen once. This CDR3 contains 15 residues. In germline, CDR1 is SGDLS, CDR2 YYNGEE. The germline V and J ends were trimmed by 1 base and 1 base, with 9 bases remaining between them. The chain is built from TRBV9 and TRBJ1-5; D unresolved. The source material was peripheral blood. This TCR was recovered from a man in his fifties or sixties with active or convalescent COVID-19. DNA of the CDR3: TGTGCCAGCAGCGTAAGCGGGGAGAGCAATCAGCCCCAGCATTTT. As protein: CASSVSGESNQPQHF.